This T cell receptor (beta chain) emerged from a study of blood T cells in healthy people across ages. Study observations and caveats: Per million T cells, the diversity of TCR beta decreased roughly linearly as age advanced.

The use of a sample-barcoded 5' primer and a J-beta primer mix characterized a second PCR of about 6 to 11 cycles. A single record per CDR3 protein comes from TCRdb applying MiXCR to the 5' RACE reads. The data hold about 670,000 distinct CDR3 sequences, with approximately 40% observed a single time. The CDR3 extends over 16 amino acids. V lost 1 base and J lost 1, with 13 bases in between. Germline CDR1 and CDR2: SEHNR and FQNEAQ (reference sequence). This clonotype was observed a few times. Its antigen remains unknown. The clonotype was recovered from an elderly man in good health. The gene calls are TRBV7-9 and TRBJ1-1; D ambiguous. The sample comprised blood. CDR3 nucleotides: TGTGCCAGCAGCTTAGGAGCGGGGTATGGGAACACTGAAGCTTTCTTT. Protein: CASSLGAGYGNTEAFF. Filled out from reference TRBV7-9 and TRBJ1-1, the complete variable domain reads DTGVSQNPRHKITKRGQNVTFRCDPISEHNRLYWYRQTLGQGPEFLTYFQNEAQLEKSRLLSDRFSAERPKGSFSTLEIQRTEQGDSAMYLCASSLGAGYGNTEAFFGQGTRLTVV.